This T cell receptor beta chain was obtained from a study of tumor and adjacent non-tumor tissue in lung cancer. Study overall: Each sample yielded 3.5 million to 5 million productive TCRbeta reads on average. General observations from the study: In normal lung, the top 100 clones were significantly more dominant than in tumor. Patients with more diverse tumor TCRs had worse survival.

The CDR3 loop spans 11 amino acids. V lost 6 bases to trimming and J lost 12 bases; unmatched junction nucleotides: 7. About this clonotype: Its target is not known.

Three rounds of nested PCR, following a modified ARM-PCR protocol, produced the TCRbeta library. TCRdb re-called the multiplex PCR reads with MiXCR, one entry per CDR3 protein. Of some 99,000 distinct CDR3 sequences in the sample, roughly three fifths were seen once. The template was RNA from unsorted bulk tissue. This non-tumor lung sample came from over 3 cm beyond the tumor edge. This TCR derives from a man aged 60 to 69 with non-small cell lung cancer. The material sequenced was distant non-tumor lung tissue. This sequence joins TRBV12-3 or TRBV12-4 and TRBJ1-1; 7 nucleotides match TRBD1. The CDR3 nucleotides read TGTGCCAGCAGACGGACAGGCGAAACTTTCTTT. It translates to CASRRTGETFF.